This T cell receptor (beta chain) appears in the sequencing data of a study of radiotherapy plus CTLA-4 blockade in lung cancer. General study results and limits: Best predicting response, reportedly, were early blood T cell clone dynamics, with interferon-beta.

Trimming cost V 5 bases and J 14 bases, with 13 bases left between them. This CDR3 region has 12 residues. Germline V gene lookup returns CDR1 SGHTA and CDR2 FQGNSA. Notes on this clone: Its specificity is not known.

Repertoires were generated with immunoSEQ multiplex PCR, while TCRdb's copy carries only in-frame clones and drops some. The table lists fewer than 40,000 clones, about 80% of them singletons. Here the sequenced sample was peripheral blood, taken from a patient treated with radiotherapy plus ipilimumab. This sequence was found in a human donor with non-small cell lung cancer who had stable disease on radiotherapy plus ipilimumab. J is TRBJ1-6 and V is TRBV7-2, with unresolved D. The chain's CDR3 is CASSPPRGALHF. The CDR3 DNA follows: TGTGCCAGCAGCCCCCCCCGCGGGGCCCTCCACTTT.